The 21 T cell receptor beta chains below come from one sample, sequenced in a study of cytomegalovirus exposure and HLA in healthy donors. The primer mix had 60 Vbeta and 13 Jbeta primers. Clones were sequenced by immunoSEQ multiplex PCR, and TCRdb holds only the in-frame ones, with some missing. Altogether about 160,000 clones are present, 75% to 85% being singletons, with the ten largest covering about 10%. The specimen was PBMCs. These receptors all come from a middle-aged man in good health and CMV-seropositive.

The CDR3 sequence is CASRRRDSNQPQHF. The CDR3 nucleotides are TGTGCCAGCAGGAGACGGGATAGCAATCAGCCCCAGCATTTT. This sequence joins TRBV11-2 and TRBJ1-5; unclear D gene. Trimming took 6 bases from V and 0 from J, leaving 9 bases between them. CDR3 length: 14 residues. CDR1 SGHAT and CDR2 FQNNGV come from the germline V gene.

The CDR3: CASSLDRTYEQYF. CDR3 coding DNA: TGTGCCAGCAGCCTGGACAGGACCTACGAGCAGTACTTC. The chain carries TRBV7-8 and TRBJ2-7; 7 bases are a match to TRBD1. The CDR3 runs 13 residues. CDR1 and CDR2 (germline): SGHVS, FQNEAQ. V was clipped by 5 bases and J by 2 bases; unmatched bases: 3.

V usage is TRBV6-1 and J usage is TRBJ1-1, with D perhaps TRBD1 (6 bases). The CDR3 has 15 residues. Per germline, CDR1 MNHNS and CDR2 SASEGT. The V end lost 8 bases, the J end lost 7 bases, and 23 bases lay between the germline ends. The CDR3 reads CASGKREGGRIEAFF. In DNA, the CDR3 is TGTGCCAGCGGAAAAAGGGAGGGGGGGCGGATTGAAGCTTTCTTT.

The sample holds one count of this clone. The chain recombines TRBV28 with TRBJ1-1; D not resolved. The V end was cut by 8 bases, the J end by 3 bases, with 10 bases between. CDR3 size: 12 residues. Germline values: CDR1 MDHEN, CDR2 SYDVKM. The CDR3 spells CASESMYTEAFF. The DNA of the CDR3 is TGTGCCAGCGAGAGTATGTACACTGAAGCTTTCTTT.

This CDR3 is CASSFVRGANTGELFF. In nucleotides, the CDR3 is TGTGCCAGCAGCTTTGTCCGGGGGGCTAACACCGGGGAGCTGTTTTTT. The chain couples TRBV5-8 to TRBJ2-2; D perhaps matches TRBD2 (7 bases). CDR3 length: 16 residues. The germline V gene encodes CDR1 SGHTS and CDR2 YDEGEE. Trimming removed 2 bases at V and 2 bases at J, with 13 bases between.

This chain links TRBV2 with TRBJ1-1; the D is unclear. Germline V gives CDR1 SNHLY, CDR2 FYNNEI. The germline V and J ends were trimmed by 4 bases and 1 base, with 10 bases remaining between them. The CDR3 is 14 residues long. The CDR3 protein is CASSGYEGNTEAFF. The CDR3 nucleotides are TGTGCCAGCAGTGGGTACGAGGGGAACACTGAAGCTTTCTTT.

The V call is TRBV29-1, the J call TRBJ1-2; D possibly corresponds to TRBD1 (5 bases). The germline gives CDR1 SQVTM, CDR2 ANQGSEA. The CDR3 length is 12 residues. Between the trimmed V and J ends, which lost 4 bases and 8 bases, there was a span of 14 bases. CDR3 in amino acids: CSVGGEGRGYTF. The CDR3 DNA is TGCAGCGTTGGAGGGGAGGGGAGAGGCTACACCTTC.

This chain links TRBV5-5 with TRBJ1-1, with D uncertain. The V end was cut by 7 bases, the J end by 5 bases, with 12 bases between. This CDR3 has 12 residues. Germline loops: CDR1 SGHKS, CDR2 YYEKEE (reference sequence). In DNA form, the CDR3 reads TGTGCCAGCCTCTCCCAGAGGACTGAAGCTTTCTTT. This sequence encodes CASLSQRTEAFF.

The V call is TRBV10-3, the J call TRBJ2-2; 10 positions agree with TRBD1. The V gene end was trimmed by 4 bases and the J gene end by 6 bases; junction bases not matched to a gene: 5. CDR3 length: 15 residues. Germline V CDR1 and CDR2: ENHRY, SYGVKD. The CDR3 coding sequence is TGTGCCATCAGTGGGGGACAGGGGCCCCCCGGGGAGCTGTTTTTT. Its protein is CAISGGQGPPGELFF.

This clone appeared a few times. V and J are TRBV6-1 and TRBJ2-4, with TRBD2 matching over 7 bases. The V gene's germline CDR1 is MNHNS and CDR2 SASEGT. The CDR3 spans 15 residues. V shed 5 bases and J 8 bases; nucleotides not matched to a gene: 12. The CDR3 spells CASSRLVGGRDIQYF. The CDR3 region has the DNA TGTGCCAGCAGTAGGCTTGTGGGAGGGAGGGACATTCAGTACTTC.

Concerning this clone: The same CDR3 arises from other DNA sequences in this sample as well. The chain joins TRBV19 to TRBJ2-1; 8 nucleotides line up with TRBD2. Unmatched junction bases numbered 2, after V lost 3 bases and J lost 4 bases. CDR1 is LNHDA and CDR2 is SQIVND in the germline V gene (reference sequence). CDR3 size: 14 residues. The CDR3 DNA reads TGTGCCAGTAGTATCGGGGGGGCGTACAATGAGCAGTTCTTC. As protein: CASSIGGAYNEQFF.

This chain uses TRBV19 with TRBJ1-5, with D possibly being TRBD1 (6 bases). Germline lookup yields CDR1 LNHDA and CDR2 SQIVND (reference sequence). V lost 11 bases and J lost 7, with 18 bases in between. The CDR3 runs 13 residues. CDR3 in amino acids: CAGRGGPGQPQHF. The CDR3 bases are TGTGCCGGCAGGGGAGGGCCGGGGCAGCCCCAGCATTTT.

The chain links TRBV4-3 to TRBJ2-7; unclear D gene. Trimming removed 0 bases from V and 0 bases from J, with 6 bases in between. The germline CDR1 and CDR2 sequences are LGHNA and YSLEER. The CDR3 loop spans 14 amino acids. CDR3 region: CASSQDSNSYEQYF. DNA for the CDR3: TGCGCCAGCAGCCAAGACAGTAACTCCTACGAGCAGTACTTC.

The rearrangement links TRBV4-2 to TRBJ2-5; tentatively, D is TRBD1 (6 bases). Germline V gene data show CDR1 as LGHNA and CDR2 as YNFKEQ. V dropped 4 bases and J dropped 2 bases, with 20 bases sitting between them. The CDR3 spans 17 residues. This chain's CDR3 is CASSPSSTGKEQETQYF. DNA for the CDR3: TGTGCCAGCAGCCCATCATCCACAGGGAAGGAACAAGAGACCCAGTACTTC.

The V and J genes are TRBV23-1 and TRBJ1-1; D may be TRBD1 (6 bases). TRBV23-1 is flagged as an ORF with uncertain function. V was cut by 10 bases and J by 5 bases, with 14 bases left in between. The CDR3 consists of 12 residues. Written as DNA, the CDR3 is TGCGCCACCTCCTGGGGGCGGACTGAAGCTTTCTTT. Its protein product is CATSWGRTEAFF.

The V and J genes are TRBV20-1 and TRBJ2-7; TRBD2 might be the D (5 bases). The CDR3 is made up of 10 amino acids. V dropped 7 bases and J dropped 7 bases, with 11 bases sitting between them. Germline V gene sequence: CDR1 DFQATT, CDR2 SNEGSKA (reference sequence). CDR3 residues: CSGTYDEQYF. CDR3 sequence (DNA): TGCAGTGGGACTTACGATGAGCAGTACTTC.

In its sample, this clone was seen a few times. This chain uses TRBV7-9 with TRBJ1-5; unclear D gene. The CDR3 contains 14 residues. Germline-derived CDR1 and CDR2 are SEHNR and FQNEAQ (reference sequence). The germline V and J ends were trimmed by 1 base and 3 bases, with 7 bases remaining between them. In DNA, the CDR3 is TGTGCCAGCAGCTTAGGAACTCCCAATCAGCCCCAGCATTTT. Its protein is CASSLGTPNQPQHF.

The genes are TRBV18 and TRBJ2-7, with 10 bases lining up with TRBD2. Germline V gives CDR1 KGHSH, CDR2 LQKENI. Trimming at V came to 3 bases and at J to 6 bases, leaving 11 bases not matched to a gene. CDR3 length: 16 amino acids. CDR3 loop: CASSPNSGRTSTEQYF. The CDR3 nucleotides read TGTGCCAGCTCACCGAATAGCGGGAGGACCTCGACCGAGCAGTACTTC. The whole variable domain, remainder taken from reference TRBV18 and TRBJ2-7, is NAGVMQNPRHLVRRRGQEARLRCSPMKGHSHVYWYRQLPEEGLKFMVYLQKENIIDESGMPKERFSAEFPKEGPSILRIQQVVRGDSAAYFCASSPNSGRTSTEQYFGPGTRLTVT.

V and J are TRBV30 and TRBJ1-1; D is unclear. The germline CDR1 and CDR2 sequences are GTSNPN and SVGIG (reference sequence). This CDR3 region has 12 residues. V lost 4 bases and J lost 5, with 11 bases in between. The CDR3 DNA sequence: TGTGCCTGGAACGCTCGGGTAACTGAAGCTTTCTTT. This gives the protein CAWNARVTEAFF.

Only a few counts were recorded for this clone. The chain joins TRBV28 to TRBJ2-7; 9 positions match TRBD2. There are 15 residues in the CDR3. J lost 9 bases, V lost 2 bases, and 11 bases had no gene match. Germline CDR1 reads MDHEN; CDR2 reads SYDVKM. CDR3 sequence (DNA): TGTGCCAGCAGTTTAGAGTGGCGGGAGGGCATCGCGCAGTACTTC. Amino acid sequence: CASSLEWREGIAQYF.

The genes are TRBV9 and TRBJ2-2; 8 positions agree with TRBD1. Germline loops: CDR1 SGDLS, CDR2 YYNGEE. Trimming at V came to 3 bases and at J to 0 bases, leaving 4 bases not matched to a gene. The CDR3 has 16 residues. Here the CDR3 DNA reads TGTGCCAGCAGCGGACAGGGGAGATCGAACACCGGGGAGCTGTTTTTT. Its protein product is CASSGQGRSNTGELFF.